The present entry profiles one T cell receptor beta chain with its context. The data originate from a study of patients and donors after allogeneic stem cell transplantation. A single record per CDR3 protein comes from TCRdb applying MiXCR to the RT-PCR reads. Altogether a few hundred thousand distinct CDR3 sequences are present, around an eighth being singletons, with the ten largest covering approximately 10%. Germline assignment: CDR1 SEHNR and CDR2 FQNEAQ (reference sequence). This CDR3 comprises 16 residues. With 5 bases clipped from V and 3 bases from J, the junction kept 8 bases outside the gene matches.

Sequencing was performed on blood, either unsorted or a sorted T cell fraction (not recorded which). The receptor's source is a human donor who was either an allogeneic HSCT recipient or a stem cell or donor lymphocyte infusion donor (not recorded which). It is not recorded whose cells these are; they may come from a transplant donor. The chain uses TRBV7-9 and TRBJ1-4; 8 bases fit TRBD1. In nucleotides, the CDR3 is TGTGCCAGCAGCAAAGGACAGGGATGGGCTAATGAAAAACTGTTTTTT. Translating gives CASSKGQGWANEKLFF. Combining the CDR3 with reference TRBV7-9 and TRBJ1-4 gives the whole variable domain DTGVSQNPRHKITKRGQNVTFRCDPISEHNRLYWYRQTLGQGPEFLTYFQNEAQLEKSRLLSDRFSAERPKGSFSTLEIQRTEQGDSAMYLCASSKGQGWANEKLFFGSGTQLSVL.